The rows below give T cell receptor beta chains drawn from one sample of a study of regulatory T cells in long-lasting Graves disease. TCRdb independently ran MiXCR on the multiplex PCR reads; one entry per CDR3 protein. The table has 410,000 or so distinct CDR3 sequences, 15% seen once; the top ten hold roughly 17%. The data were also submitted as part of a second study, on T cells in Graves' hyperthyroidism and ophthalmopathy.

This material consisted of peripheral blood mononuclear cells (PBMCs), taken at new diagnosis, from a patient treated with antithyroid drugs. The receptors derive from a woman aged 25 to 39 with Graves disease. CDR3s include the opening cysteine and the closing phenylalanine or tryptophan. A D gene is named only where the DNA matches it firmly. Size is stated for part of the rows, as once, few or many counts, or as a class when the clone is expanded.

V: TRBV6-4; J: TRBJ1-2; size: -; D: -; DNA: TGTGCCAGCAGGGCAGGTTCCCACGTCGGTAGTGGCTACACCTTC; CDR3: CASRAGSHVGSGYTF
V: TRBV5-6; J: TRBJ2-5; size: many; D: TRBD1; DNA: TGTGCCAGCAGCCGAGACAGGGGGTTGCGAGAGACCCAGTACTTC; CDR3: CASSRDRGLRETQYF
V: TRBV6-1; J: TRBJ1-1; size: -; D: TRBD1; DNA: TGTGCCAGCAGCAGACAGGGGACCGAAGCTTTCTTT; CDR3: CASSRQGTEAFF
V: TRBV12-3/TRBV12-4; J: TRBJ2-7; size: many; D: TRBD2; DNA: TGTGCCAGCAGTATGGGGGCGGGAGGGCCGGAGGAGCAGTACTTC; CDR3: CASSMGAGGPEEQYF
V: TRBV19; J: TRBJ2-1; size: few; D: -; DNA: TGTGCCAGTACTAGGGGGAGCTCCTACAATGAGCAGTTCTTC; CDR3: CASTRGSSYNEQFF
V: TRBV7-9; J: TRBJ2-1; size: many; D: TRBD2; DNA: TGTGCCAGCAGCGAGACTAGCGGGTCCTACAATGAGCAGTTCTTC; CDR3: CASSETSGSYNEQFF
V: TRBV28; J: TRBJ1-5; size: -; D: TRBD1; DNA: TGTGCCAGCAGTTTAGGAGCGGGACAGGGATATCAGCCCCAGCATTTT; CDR3: CASSLGAGQGYQPQHF
V: TRBV19; J: TRBJ2-1; size: few; D: TRBD2; DNA: TGTGCCACATTAGCGGGAGAGTACAATGAGCAGTTCTTC; CDR3: CATLAGEYNEQFF
V: TRBV27; J: TRBJ2-3; size: few; D: -; DNA: TGTGCCAGCGGGGATGGGATGGCCACAGATACGCAGTATTTT; CDR3: CASGDGMATDTQYF
V: TRBV5-1; J: TRBJ1-3; size: many; D: -; DNA: TGCGCCAGCAGCTTGGCAGGGAACGGAAACACCATATATTTT; CDR3: CASSLAGNGNTIYF
V: TRBV7-2; J: TRBJ2-6; size: few; D: -; DNA: TGTGCCAGCAGCTTTTTCCACAGCTCTGGGGCCAACGTCCTGACTTTC; CDR3: CASSFFHSSGANVLTF
V: TRBV6-5; J: TRBJ2-7; size: many; D: TRBD2; DNA: TGTGCCAGCAGTTACTCTGCTAGCGGGAGTTCCTACGAGCAGTACTTC; CDR3: CASSYSASGSSYEQYF
V: TRBV7-9; J: TRBJ2-7; size: many; D: TRBD2; DNA: TGTGCCAGCAGCTTGGGAGGGCTGTCCGAGCAGTACTTC; CDR3: CASSLGGLSEQYF
V: TRBV28; J: TRBJ1-5; size: -; D: -; DNA: TGTGCCAGCAGTTTATGGGGGGGGGCCGGCAATCAGCCCCAGCATTTT; CDR3: CASSLWGGAGNQPQHF
V: TRBV25-1; J: TRBJ1-1; size: -; D: -; DNA: TGTGCCAGCAGTGAATCCGCGAGGGCTTTCTTT; CDR3: CASSESARAFF
V: TRBV24-1; J: TRBJ2-2; size: -; D: TRBD1; DNA: TGTGCCACCAGTGACGTGGGACAGCGAACCGGGGAGCTGTTTTTT; CDR3: CATSDVGQRTGELFF
V: TRBV7-9; J: TRBJ2-5; size: -; D: -; DNA: TGTGCCAGCAGCTATGTGGGAGGGGGACAAGAGACCCAGTACTTC; CDR3: CASSYVGGGQETQYF
V: TRBV4-1; J: TRBJ1-5; size: few; D: TRBD1; DNA: TGCGCCAGCAGCCCTGAAATGGGGCCGGGACAGGGGAGTACTCAGCCCCAGCATTTT; CDR3: CASSPEMGPGQGSTQPQHF
V: TRBV4-1; J: TRBJ2-5; size: many; D: -; DNA: TGCGCCAGCAGCCAAGGGGTGACAGGTCAAGAGACCCAGTACTTC; CDR3: CASSQGVTGQETQYF
V: TRBV12-3/TRBV12-4; J: TRBJ1-2; size: many; D: -; DNA: TGTGCCAGCGGTGGGGACCGAAACTATGGCTACACCTTC; CDR3: CASGGDRNYGYTF
V: TRBV14; J: TRBJ2-7; size: few; D: -; DNA: TGTGCCAGCAGCCAAGATTACGGCTTCGACGAGCAGTACTTT; CDR3: CASSQDYGFDEQYF
V: TRBV9; J: TRBJ2-1; size: many; D: TRBD2; DNA: TGTGCCAGCAGCGTAGGAGGCGGGAGCAACAATGAGCAGTTCTTC; CDR3: CASSVGGGSNNEQFF
V: TRBV30; J: TRBJ2-3; size: many; D: -; DNA: TGTGCCTGGAGTGTGTCGAAGGTCGCAGATACGCAGTATTTT; CDR3: CAWSVSKVADTQYF
V: TRBV6-5; J: TRBJ1-5; size: many; D: -; DNA: TGTGCCAGCAGTTACTCGAAAGGAAATCAGCCCCAGCATTTT; CDR3: CASSYSKGNQPQHF
V: TRBV20-1; J: TRBJ2-7; size: many; D: TRBD2; DNA: TGCAGTGCTAGAAAAAGACTAGCGGGCACCTACGAGCAGTACTTC; CDR3: CSARKRLAGTYEQYF
V: TRBV11-2; J: TRBJ2-7; size: many; D: -; DNA: TGTGCCAGCAGCTACGGGACGCCGGCCTACGAGCAGTACTTC; CDR3: CASSYGTPAYEQYF
V: TRBV19; J: TRBJ1-1; size: -; D: -; DNA: TGTGCCAGTATTCGACAGGACATGAACACTGAAGCTTTCTTT; CDR3: CASIRQDMNTEAFF
V: TRBV10-3; J: TRBJ1-2; size: many; D: TRBD1; DNA: TGTGCCATCAGCCGGGACAGTTATAACTATGGCTACACCTTC; CDR3: CAISRDSYNYGYTF
V: TRBV10-3; J: TRBJ2-2; size: few; D: -; DNA: TGTGCCATCACACAGGCCTGGGAGACCGGGGAGCTGTTTTTT; CDR3: CAITQAWETGELFF
V: TRBV2; J: TRBJ2-7; size: many; D: TRBD2; DNA: TGTGCCAGCACCCCCTTCGGGGGGTCTGGCTCCTACGAGCAGTACTTC; CDR3: CASTPFGGSGSYEQYF
V: TRBV2; J: TRBJ2-1; size: many; D: TRBD2; DNA: TGTGCCAGCAGTGCAGGTGGAGTAGCGGGACGTTTTCTCTTC; CDR3: CASSAGGVAGRFLF
V: TRBV30; J: TRBJ1-5; size: many; D: -; DNA: TGTGCCTGGAGCGCGATTGGGGGAGGTAGCAATCAGCCCCAGCATTTT; CDR3: CAWSAIGGGSNQPQHF
V: TRBV12-3/TRBV12-4; J: TRBJ2-4; size: few; D: -; DNA: TGTGCCAGCGGCGGGACCGACATTCAGTACTTC; CDR3: CASGGTDIQYF
V: TRBV19; J: TRBJ2-5; size: -; D: -; DNA: TGTGCCAGTAGCTCTGGTTACAGGACGTACTTC; CDR3: CASSSGYRTYF
V: TRBV30; J: TRBJ1-1; size: many; D: -; DNA: TGTGCCTGGAGTGCATGGGGACTGAACACTGAAGCTTTCTTT; CDR3: CAWSAWGLNTEAFF
V: TRBV20-1; J: TRBJ2-7; size: -; D: -; DNA: TGCAGTGCTAGAGCGGGAGCGCTCGACGAGCAGTACTTC; CDR3: CSARAGALDEQYF
V: TRBV28; J: TRBJ2-5; size: few; D: -; DNA: TGTGCCAGCGGGGCGGGTACCCAAGAGACCCAGTACTTC; CDR3: CASGAGTQETQYF
V: TRBV18; J: TRBJ2-7; size: few; D: TRBD1; DNA: TGTGCCAGCTCTCCTGTCCAGGGGGCTACGGACGAGCAGTACTTC; CDR3: CASSPVQGATDEQYF
V: TRBV28; J: TRBJ2-5; size: many; D: -; DNA: TGTGCCAGCAGTCTCCCAGGAGCTCAAGAGACCCAGTACTTC; CDR3: CASSLPGAQETQYF
V: TRBV24-1; J: TRBJ2-2; size: many; D: TRBD2; DNA: TGTGCCACCAGTGAACGGACTAGCGGGAAGAACACCGGGGAGCTGTTTTTT; CDR3: CATSERTSGKNTGELFF
V: TRBV11-2; J: TRBJ2-3; size: many; D: -; DNA: TGTGCCAGCAGCTTAGGACAGGTCGGTAGGGATACGCAGTATTTT; CDR3: CASSLGQVGRDTQYF
V: TRBV7-3; J: TRBJ2-7; size: many; D: TRBD2; DNA: TGTGCCAGCAGCTTAACGGCTAGCGGGATCGGCGAGCAGTACTTC; CDR3: CASSLTASGIGEQYF
V: TRBV5-1; J: TRBJ1-1; size: many; D: TRBD1; DNA: TGCGCCAGCAGACCGACAGGGCCAGGCACTGAAGCTTTCTTT; CDR3: CASRPTGPGTEAFF
V: TRBV7-6; J: TRBJ2-1; size: -; D: -; DNA: TGTGCCAGCAGCTTAGGGCACGGGGGCAATGAGCAGTTCTTC; CDR3: CASSLGHGGNEQFF
V: TRBV7-2; J: TRBJ2-6; size: many; D: TRBD2; DNA: TGTGCCAGCAGCCCCCGTGGAGCGGGAGACTCTGGGGCCAACGTCCTGACTTTC; CDR3: CASSPRGAGDSGANVLTF
V: TRBV9; J: TRBJ2-7; size: -; D: -; DNA: TGTGCCAGCAGCGTAGGGGCCGTCAACTACGAGCAGTACTTC; CDR3: CASSVGAVNYEQYF
V: TRBV30; J: TRBJ1-1; size: few; D: -; DNA: TGTGCCTGGAGTGTGGGGACCCTGAGTGGTGATGAAGCTTTCTTT; CDR3: CAWSVGTLSGDEAFF
V: TRBV27; J: TRBJ2-7; size: -; D: -; DNA: TGTGCCAGCAGGCCCCTAGGGACCTCCTACGAGCAGTACTTC; CDR3: CASRPLGTSYEQYF
V: TRBV4-1; J: TRBJ2-3; size: many; D: -; DNA: TGCGCCAGCAGCCAAGTGCAGCCCACAGATACGCAGTATTTT; CDR3: CASSQVQPTDTQYF
V: TRBV7-9; J: TRBJ1-6; size: few; D: -; DNA: TGTGCCAGCCGGAACCTAGGTGATTCACCCCTCCACTTC; CDR3: CASRNLGDSPLHF
V: TRBV5-6; J: TRBJ2-5; size: many; D: TRBD2; DNA: TGTGCCAGCAGTCCGCGTCGACTAGCGGAAGAGACCCAGTACTTC; CDR3: CASSPRRLAEETQYF
V: TRBV16; J: TRBJ2-3; size: many; D: TRBD2; DNA: TGTGCCAGCAGCCAACTGATTAGCGGGACCACAGATACGCAGTATTTT; CDR3: CASSQLISGTTDTQYF
V: TRBV25-1; J: TRBJ2-7; size: -; D: -; DNA: TGTGCCAGCAGCGCCTCCGGGACCAAGCCCTACGAGCAGTACTTC; CDR3: CASSASGTKPYEQYF
V: TRBV4-2; J: TRBJ2-7; size: many; D: TRBD2; DNA: TGTGCCAGCAGCCAAGCGGTTTCGACTAGCGGGACGGACGAGCAGTACTTC; CDR3: CASSQAVSTSGTDEQYF
V: TRBV12-3/TRBV12-4; J: TRBJ2-3; size: many; D: -; DNA: TGTGCCAGCCTAACCTCAGATACGCAGTATTTT; CDR3: CASLTSDTQYF
V: TRBV11-2; J: TRBJ2-2; size: many; D: -; DNA: TGTGCCAGCAGTGGGGATGCGTCAAACACCGGGGAGCTGTTTTTT; CDR3: CASSGDASNTGELFF
V: TRBV12-3/TRBV12-4; J: TRBJ2-1; size: many; D: -; DNA: TGTGCCAGCAGCTTGGTAGGTGGAGGAAATGAGCAGTTCTTC; CDR3: CASSLVGGGNEQFF